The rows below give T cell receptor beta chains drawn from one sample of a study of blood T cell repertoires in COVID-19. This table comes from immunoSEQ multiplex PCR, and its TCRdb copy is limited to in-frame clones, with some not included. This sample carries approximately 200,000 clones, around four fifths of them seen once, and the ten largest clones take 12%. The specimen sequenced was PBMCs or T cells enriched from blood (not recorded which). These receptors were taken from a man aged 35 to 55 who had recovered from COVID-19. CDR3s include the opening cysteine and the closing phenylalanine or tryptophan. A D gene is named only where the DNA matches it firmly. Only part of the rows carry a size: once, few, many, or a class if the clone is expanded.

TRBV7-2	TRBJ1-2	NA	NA	TGTGCCAGCAGCGTGCAACAGGGATTAAACTATGGCTACACCTTC	CASSVQQGLNYGYTF
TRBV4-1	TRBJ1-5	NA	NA	TGCGCCAGCAGCGCAGGCCCCAATCAGCCCCAGCATTTT	CASSAGPNQPQHF
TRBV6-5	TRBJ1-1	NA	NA	TGTGCCAGCAGTTACTCTCTGGGGGCTTCCCCCGAAGCTTTCTTT	CASSYSLGASPEAFF
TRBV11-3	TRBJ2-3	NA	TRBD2	TGTGCCAGCAGCTTAGTATTAAGACTAGCGGGGCCATCCACAGATACGCAGTATTTT	CASSLVLRLAGPSTDTQYF
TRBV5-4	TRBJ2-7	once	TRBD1	TGTGCCAGCAGCCCAGGGGGACAGGTCACCTACGAGCAGTACTTC	CASSPGGQVTYEQYF
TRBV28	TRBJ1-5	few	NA	TGTGCCAGCAGTTTCTCGGACAGAGAATATAGCAATCAGCCCCAGCATTTT	CASSFSDREYSNQPQHF
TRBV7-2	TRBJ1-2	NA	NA	TGTGCCAGCAGCTTAAGCACAGGGCCTCGGGGCTACACCTTC	CASSLSTGPRGYTF
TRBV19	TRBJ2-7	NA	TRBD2	TGTGCCAGTAGTATAAGGGCTAGCGGCTCCTACGAGCAGTACTTC	CASSIRASGSYEQYF
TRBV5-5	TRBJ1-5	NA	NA	TGTGCCAGCAGCCCTACGGGGGAAGGACAGCCCCAGCATTTT	CASSPTGEGQPQHF
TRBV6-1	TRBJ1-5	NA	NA	TGTGCCAGCAGTGAGGACAGCCTTTATCAGCCCCAGCATTTT	CASSEDSLYQPQHF
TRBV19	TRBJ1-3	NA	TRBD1	TGTGCCAGTAGTAGGACCCCTCTTGACACCGGGACAGCGAAGGGAAACACCATATATTTT	CASSRTPLDTGTAKGNTIYF
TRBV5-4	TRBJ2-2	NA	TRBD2	TGTGCCAGCAGCTCCCAGTCGGGGGGTACCGGGGAGCTGTTTTTT	CASSSQSGGTGELFF
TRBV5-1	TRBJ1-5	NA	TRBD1	TGCGCCAGCAGCCGCGGGACAGACCAAAATCAGCCCCAGCATTTT	CASSRGTDQNQPQHF
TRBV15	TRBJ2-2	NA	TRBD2	TGTGCCACCCGGGACCGGGAGACTAGCGGGAAGAACACCGGGGAGCTGTTTTTT	CATRDRETSGKNTGELFF
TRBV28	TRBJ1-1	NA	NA	TGTGCCAGCAGTGGCCTCGGGGGGAACACTGAAGCTTTCTTT	CASSGLGGNTEAFF
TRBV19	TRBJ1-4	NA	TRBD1	TGTGCCAGTAGTATTCGCCGTGGACAGGGAAATTCTAATGAAAAACTGTTTTTT	CASSIRRGQGNSNEKLFF
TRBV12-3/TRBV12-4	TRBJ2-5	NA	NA	TGTGCCAGTAAGGGGCTTCCGGAGACCCAGTACTTC	CASKGLPETQYF
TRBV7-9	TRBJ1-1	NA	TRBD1	TGTGCCAGCAGCGCGCAGGGGGTACTGGACACTGAAGCTTTCTTT	CASSAQGVLDTEAFF
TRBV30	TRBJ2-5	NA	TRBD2	TGTGCCTGGAGTGTAGGGCTAGCGGGAGAAGAGACCCAGTACTTC	CAWSVGLAGEETQYF
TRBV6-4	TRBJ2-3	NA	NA	TGTGCCAGCAGTAGCGAAAGGACGGGAGCCTCCACAGATACGCAGTATTTT	CASSSERTGASTDTQYF
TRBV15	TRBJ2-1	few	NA	TGTGCCACCAGCAGAGTGGGGACTTTCAATGAGCAGTTCTTC	CATSRVGTFNEQFF
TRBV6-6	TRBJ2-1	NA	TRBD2	TGTGCCAGCAGTCCCTCCTGGACTAGCGGGAGTGGGGGTGAGCAGTTCTTC	CASSPSWTSGSGGEQFF
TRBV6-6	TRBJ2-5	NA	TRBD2	TGTGCCAGCAATCGGGGGATAACAGCGGGAGGCAGTGAGACCCAGTACTTC	CASNRGITAGGSETQYF
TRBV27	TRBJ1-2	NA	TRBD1	TGTGCCAGCAGTTTTTTCGCTCTACAGGGGGCGGGTGGCTACACCTTC	CASSFFALQGAGGYTF
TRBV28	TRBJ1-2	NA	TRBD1	TGTGCCAGCAGTCCTACAGGGGTTAATGGCTACACCTTC	CASSPTGVNGYTF
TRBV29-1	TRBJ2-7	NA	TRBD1	TGCAGCGTCGGGACAGGGAAATCCGAGCAGTACTTC	CSVGTGKSEQYF
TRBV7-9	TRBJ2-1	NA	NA	TGTGCCAGCAGCTACGTGCGTGAGCAGTTCTTC	CASSYVREQFF
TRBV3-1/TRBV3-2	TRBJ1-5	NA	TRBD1	TGTGCCAGCAGCCCCCGGACAGGGTATCAGCCCCAGCATTTT	CASSPRTGYQPQHF